This entry describes one TCR beta chain. Its antigen is not identified. Germline assignment: CDR1 SGHRS and CDR2 YFSETQ. The V end was cut by 6 bases, the J end by 6 bases, with 12 bases between. This CDR3 comprises 13 residues. Documented time point: baseline, week 1 (first vaccination visit). Treatment of the sample: pre-vaccination baseline after standard-of-care therapy. The assay was immunoSEQ multiplex PCR, and TCRdb's table has in-frame clones only and misses some. The repertoire consists of over 45,000 clones, with more than 90% occurring once and the leading ten covering roughly 2.5%. The data derive from a study of a mutant IDH1 vaccine in newly diagnosed glioma. Study-level points and caveats: Pseudoprogression apparently tracked independently of changes in top peripheral T cell clonotypes.

The chain has TRBV5-1 and TRBJ2-2; a weak D match, TRBD2 (5 bases). Specimen: PBMCs, collected from a glioma patient treated with radiotherapy, temozolomide or both. The TCR comes from a middle-aged man with glioma. The CDR3 is CASTQEGAGELFF. CDR3 bases: TGCGCCAGCACCCAAGAGGGCGCCGGGGAGCTGTTTTTT.